One and the same sample provided the 32 T cell receptor beta chains below, sequenced in a study of blood T cell repertoires in COVID-19. Assay used: immunoSEQ multiplex PCR; TCRdb lists only in-frame clones, some missing. This sample has about 100,000 clones, with about 90% found just once. The specimen sequenced was peripheral blood. These TCRs come from a human donor in a cohort sampled during active COVID-19.

The CDR3 DNA is TGTGCCACCAGTGCTGGGGGGTCTGGAAACACCATATATTTT. Protein sequence: CATSAGGSGNTIYF. This chain uses TRBV24-1 with TRBJ1-3; weak D call: TRBD1 (5 bases). This CDR3 is 14 amino acids long. Trimming pared 5 bases from V and 1 base from J, leaving 8 bases between. Germline-derived CDR1 and CDR2 are KGHDR and SFDVKD.

The chain links TRBV7-2 to TRBJ1-2; weak D call: TRBD1 (5 bases). Trimming took 5 bases from V and 8 from J, leaving 12 bases between them. The V gene's germline CDR1 is SGHTA and CDR2 FQGNSA. This CDR3 spans 12 amino acids. CDR3 sequence reads: CASSPGGEGYTF. As DNA, the CDR3 is TGTGCCAGCAGCCCTGGGGGGGAGGGCTACACCTTC.

CDR3 sequence reads: CAISESGGNTGELFF. DNA of the CDR3: TGTGCCATCAGTGAGTCCGGGGGGAACACCGGGGAGCTGTTTTTT. V gene TRBV10-3 combines with J gene TRBJ2-2, with D possibly TRBD2 on 6 matching bases. Trimming removed 0 bases from V and 1 base from J, with 6 bases in between. CDR3 length: 15 amino acids. CDR1 ENHRY and CDR2 SYGVKD come from the germline V gene.

The J gene is TRBJ2-7, the V gene TRBV6-5; 10 nucleotides agree with TRBD1. V was clipped by 4 bases and J by 5 bases; unmatched bases: 11. CDR3 length: 16 amino acids. CDR1 and CDR2 (germline): MNHEY, SVGAGI. CDR3: CASSSQIPTGGNEQYF. In DNA, the CDR3 is TGTGCCAGCAGTTCACAAATACCGACAGGGGGCAACGAGCAGTACTTC.

This chain connects TRBV5-6 to TRBJ1-2; D uncertain. Germline CDR1 SGHDT, CDR2 YYEEEE. The CDR3 is 14 residues long. V lost 0 bases and J 8 bases, leaving 14 bases between the germline ends. CDR3 sequence: CASSLALRGKGYTF. CDR3 nucleotide sequence: TGTGCCAGCAGCTTGGCGTTACGGGGTAAGGGCTACACCTTC.

The chain links TRBV6-5 to TRBJ2-5; D is perhaps TRBD1 (6 bases). Per the germline V gene, CDR1 is MNHEY and CDR2 is SVGAGI. CDR3 length: 12 residues. The V end lost 6 bases, the J end lost 5 bases, and 10 bases lay between the germline ends. For the CDR3, the DNA is TGTGCCAGCAGACCAGGGGAGGAGACCCAGTACTTC. Protein product: CASRPGEETQYF.

This clone was observed once. The chain links TRBV6-4 to TRBJ2-3, with 11 bases fitting TRBD2. V was clipped by 3 bases and J by 6 bases; unmatched bases: 8. The CDR3 runs 16 residues. The germline CDR1 and CDR2 sequences are MRHNA and SNTAGT. CDR3 in amino acids: CASSEGTSGRGDTQYF. The CDR3 nucleotides read TGTGCCAGCAGTGAAGGGACTAGCGGTCGCGGGGATACGCAGTATTTT.

The chain employs TRBV28 and TRBJ2-7; a weak D match, TRBD2 (6 bases). V lost 5 bases to trimming and J lost 0 bases, with 11 bases between them. There are 14 residues in the CDR3. Germline CDR1 is MDHEN and CDR2 is SYDVKM. The CDR3 protein is CASSGLATSYEQYF. The DNA for the CDR3 is TGTGCCAGCAGTGGTCTAGCGACCTCCTACGAGCAGTACTTC.

The chain couples TRBV4-1 to TRBJ2-1; possible D gene TRBD1, 6 bases. Germline CDR1 is MGHRA and CDR2 is YSYEKL. This CDR3 contains 14 residues. The V and J ends lost 6 bases and 10 bases respectively, with 19 bases between them. The CDR3 here is CASRQGLIQEEQFF. The CDR3, as DNA: TGCGCCAGCAGACAGGGCCTCATCCAGGAGGAGCAGTTCTTC.

The V and J genes are TRBV6-5 and TRBJ2-1; 10 bases line up with TRBD2. Trimming cost V 1 base and J 5 bases; bases outside gene matches: 5. CDR3 length equals 16 residues. CDR1 is MNHEY and CDR2 is SVGAGI in the germline V gene. In DNA form, the CDR3 reads TGTGCCAGCAGTTACTTACGTCTAGCGGGGGACAATGAGCAGTTCTTC. It translates to CASSYLRLAGDNEQFF.

The genes are TRBV24-1 and TRBJ2-2; TRBD1 agrees at 9 bases. Germline CDR1 KGHDR, CDR2 SFDVKD. This CDR3 is built from 17 residues. Trimming at V came to 5 bases and at J to 1 base, leaving 7 bases not matched to a gene. Written as DNA, the CDR3 is TGTGCCACCAGTGGGGGACAGGGAAACAGGAACACCGGGGAGCTGTTTTTT. Protein: CATSGGQGNRNTGELFF.

The chain couples TRBV4-2 to TRBJ2-1; possibly TRBD1 for D (6 bases). This CDR3 is 16 amino acids long. With 1 base removed from V and 3 bases from J, the gap between germline ends came to 13 bases. Germline V gene lookup returns CDR1 LGHNA and CDR2 YNFKEQ. The CDR3 DNA is TGTGCCAGCAGCCAAGTTTGGGGACAAAACTACAATGAGCAGTTCTTC. The encoded protein is CASSQVWGQNYNEQFF.

The chain recombines TRBV7-6 with TRBJ2-1, with 14 bases aligning to TRBD2. V was pared by 3 bases and J by 10 bases, with 8 bases of the junction left unmatched. Germline V gene sequence: CDR1 SGHVS, CDR2 FNYEAQ. This CDR3 is built from 16 residues. The CDR3 bases are TGTGCCAGCAGCTTGGGGACTAGCGGGAGCCGGGGGGAGCAGTTCTTC. Residues: CASSLGTSGSRGEQFF.

J is TRBJ2-3 and V is TRBV7-8, with TRBD2 matching over 9 bases. Per the germline V gene, CDR1 is SGHVS and CDR2 is FQNEAQ. The junction had 11 bases not matched to a gene; V was cut back by 5 bases and J by 5 bases. The CDR3 totals 16 residues. The CDR3 nucleotides read TGTGCCAGCAGCCCTCACGGTAGCGGGAGTTTAGATACGCAGTATTTT. It encodes CASSPHGSGSLDTQYF.

The J gene is TRBJ1-4, the V gene TRBV5-4, with 9 bases identical to TRBD1. Germline CDR1 is SGHNT and CDR2 is YYREEE (reference sequence). The CDR3 runs 17 residues. V lost 0 bases, J lost 5 bases, and 8 bases stayed unmatched. CDR3 region: CASSLEPRTGVNEKLFF. The CDR3 DNA sequence: TGTGCCAGCAGCTTGGAACCCCGGACAGGGGTGAATGAAAAACTGTTTTTT.

The count of this clone is one. This rearrangement joins TRBV5-6 to TRBJ1-1, with D tentatively TRBD1 (6 bases). The CDR3 runs to 17 residues. The V gene lost 0 bases and the J gene lost 2 bases, with 17 bases spanning the gap. Germline CDR1 is SGHDT and CDR2 is YYEEEE. The CDR3 DNA reads TGTGCCAGCAGCTTGGGGGTGCGGCAGGGGCTAAACACTGAAGCTTTCTTT. Its protein is CASSLGVRQGLNTEAFF.

The chain joins TRBV6-4 to TRBJ2-2, with 8 bases identical to TRBD1. V trimming: 4 bases; J trimming: 3 bases; junction bases outside the gene matches: 4. Germline V gives CDR1 MRHNA, CDR2 SNTAGT. This CDR3 spans 15 amino acids. For the CDR3, the DNA is TGTGCCAGCAGTGTGACAGGGGCGGACACCGGGGAGCTGTTTTTT. Translation: CASSVTGADTGELFF.

The V and J genes are TRBV27 and TRBJ2-1, with 8 bases fitting TRBD2. V lost 5 bases, J lost 7 bases, and 4 bases stayed unmatched. The CDR3 is 13 residues long. CDR1 is MNHEY and CDR2 is SMNVEV in the germline V gene (reference sequence). Here the CDR3 reads CASSTGGFNEQFF. CDR3 DNA: TGTGCCAGCAGTACGGGAGGGTTTAATGAGCAGTTCTTC.

This sequence joins TRBV6-5 and TRBJ2-3, with a tentative D call TRBD2 (5 bases). Trimming removed 8 bases at V and 5 bases at J, with 14 bases between. There are 13 residues in the CDR3. Germline V gene lookup returns CDR1 MNHEY and CDR2 SVGAGI. CDR3 sequence reads: CASVPRAEDTQYF. The CDR3, as DNA: TGTGCCAGCGTACCGAGGGCGGAAGATACGCAGTATTTT.

This sequence joins TRBV19 and TRBJ1-1; 8 bases line up with TRBD1. CDR3 length: 14 residues. Per germline, CDR1 LNHDA and CDR2 SQIVND (reference sequence). CDR3 nucleotide sequence: TGTGCGAGCAGCAGGGGGCGCGGGAACACTGAAGCTTTCTTT. Translation: CASSRGRGNTEAFF.

This chain uses TRBV28 with TRBJ2-2, with D possibly being TRBD2 (5 bases). This CDR3 is built from 14 residues. Trimming removed 2 bases from V and 2 bases from J, with 6 bases in between. Germline values: CDR1 MDHEN, CDR2 SYDVKM. CDR3 loop: CASSLGLNTGELFF. DNA of the CDR3: TGTGCCAGCAGTTTAGGACTTAACACCGGGGAGCTGTTTTTT.

This rearrangement joins TRBV6-5 to TRBJ2-7; 8 bases line up with TRBD1. The CDR3 extends over 15 amino acids. Per germline, CDR1 MNHEY and CDR2 SVGAGI. V gave up 7 bases and J gave up 0 bases; unmatched junction bases: 8. For the CDR3, the DNA is TGTGCCAGCACTACCAGGGGGCAGAGCTCCTACGAGCAGTACTTC. Translated: CASTTRGQSSYEQYF.

The chain has TRBV28 and TRBJ2-5; no clear D. CDR1 and CDR2 (germline): MDHEN, SYDVKM. The CDR3 totals 13 residues. Trimming cost V 2 bases and J 5 bases, with 9 bases left between them. CDR3 DNA sequence: TGTGCCAGCAGTTTAAGTACTGTTGAGACCCAGTACTTC. Amino acid sequence: CASSLSTVETQYF.

This rearrangement joins TRBV7-2 to TRBJ1-2; 10 bases line up with TRBD1. V shed 5 bases, J shed 3 bases, and the junction held 6 bases outside the gene matches. Germline assignment: CDR1 SGHTA and CDR2 FQGNSA. This CDR3 comprises 15 residues. DNA of the CDR3: TGTGCCAGCAGCCCTAGCGGGACAGGGGACTATGGCTACACCTTC. It specifies CASSPSGTGDYGYTF.

V usage is TRBV2 and J usage is TRBJ2-3, with a tentative D call TRBD1 (6 bases). The CDR3 runs 12 residues. The germline gives CDR1 SNHLY, CDR2 FYNNEI. V was cut by 3 bases and J by 6 bases, with 7 bases left in between. The CDR3 here is CASSDQGDTQYF. The CDR3 DNA reads as TGTGCCAGCAGTGACCAGGGGGATACGCAGTATTTT.

The chain uses TRBV27 and TRBJ2-5; the match to TRBD2 covers 7 bases. CDR3 length: 15 amino acids. With 5 bases clipped from V and 5 bases from J, the junction kept 11 bases outside the gene matches. CDR1 and CDR2 from the germline V gene are MNHEY and SMNVEV (reference sequence). The CDR3 protein is CASSPLLAYAETQYF. The CDR3 coding sequence is TGTGCCAGCAGTCCCCTACTAGCGTACGCGGAGACCCAGTACTTC.

The rearrangement links TRBV6-2 or TRBV6-3 to TRBJ1-5; TRBD1 matches at 8 bases. V gave up 0 bases and J gave up 1 base; unmatched junction bases: 8. The CDR3 runs to 18 residues. CDR1 is MNHEY, CDR2 SVGEGT, per germline. The CDR3 DNA follows: TGTGCCAGCAGTTACTCAGGACAGGGCATCGGCAGCAATCAGCCCCAGCATTTT. This gives the protein CASSYSGQGIGSNQPQHF.

The chain couples TRBV6-2 or TRBV6-3 to TRBJ2-7, with 8 positions matching TRBD2. The ends lost 2 bases at V and 9 bases at J; junction bases unmatched: 3. From germline, CDR1 is MNHEY and CDR2 SVGEGT. CDR3 length: 12 amino acids. CDR3 bases: TGTGCCAGCAGTTACGACCGGGGGGGGCAGTACTTC. Translated, it gives CASSYDRGGQYF.

The chain couples TRBV7-2 to TRBJ1-5; TRBD1 matches at 7 bases. V shed 5 bases, J shed 8 bases, and the junction held 12 bases outside the gene matches. Germline CDR1 SGHTA, CDR2 FQGNSA. The length of the CDR3 is 15 residues. CDR3 amino acids: CASSPRGDRVEPQHF. Written as DNA, the CDR3 is TGTGCCAGCAGCCCCAGGGGCGACAGGGTGGAGCCCCAGCATTTT.

A single count supports this clone. The V and J genes are TRBV13 and TRBJ1-6; TRBD1 matches 11 bases. The CDR3 extends over 15 amino acids. Germline-derived CDR1 and CDR2 are PRHDT and FYEKMQ (reference sequence). J was trimmed by 7 bases and V by 4 bases; bases with no gene match: 3. CDR3 in DNA: TGTGCCAGCAGCTCCCGGGACAGGGGGAATTCACCCCTCCACTTT. Its translation is CASSSRDRGNSPLHF.

The chain employs TRBV19 and TRBJ2-2; 8 bases agree with TRBD1. There are 15 residues in the CDR3. Losses at the gene ends were 5 bases for V and 5 bases for J; bases not matched to a gene: 7. Germline V gene lookup returns CDR1 LNHDA and CDR2 SQIVND (reference sequence). The CDR3 spells CASSFRTGQTGELFF. The CDR3 DNA follows: TGTGCCAGTAGTTTCCGGACAGGGCAGACCGGGGAGCTGTTTTTT.

V and J are TRBV6-1 and TRBJ1-5; 9 bases are a match to TRBD1. Trimming took 4 bases from V and 0 from J; bases not matched to a gene: 10. This CDR3 spans 18 amino acids. Germline V gene sequence: CDR1 MNHNS, CDR2 SASEGT. The CDR3 loop reads CASSASAGTGRSNQPQHF. The DNA for the CDR3 is TGTGCCAGCAGTGCTTCTGCCGGGACAGGGCGTAGCAATCAGCCCCAGCATTTT.